Shown below are 6 T cell receptor beta chains from a single sample sequenced in a study of T cell responses to AZD1222 COVID-19 vaccine (TCRdb year 2021). The library was made by the immunoSEQ multiplex PCR assay. Imported from immuneACCESS, the table was reduced by TCRdb to in-frame sequences with V and J called. These copies leave out some clones; in studies compared against another copy, an unresolved V gene accounts for under half, and the cause of the remainder is not known. This sample has about 120,000 clones in its table, and around 88% of those were observed once. Of the sample, 4% to 5.5% is held by the ten largest clones. The time point tag for this specimen amounts to: baseline before first vaccination. The sample here was peripheral blood, taken on day 0 of AZD1222 vaccination. The origin of the receptors is an adult in good health.

By sample fraction, this clone is medium-sized. The gene calls are TRBV7-2 and TRBJ1-5; 10 nucleotides line up with TRBD1. Germline V CDR1 and CDR2: SGHTA, FQGNSA. The length of the CDR3 is 16 residues. V lost 4 bases, J lost 7 bases, and 10 bases stayed unmatched. DNA for the CDR3: TGTGCCAGCAGCTCGGTGGGACAGGGGACAGGCCAGCCCCAGCATTTT. Encoded protein: CASSSVGQGTGQPQHF. Together with reference TRBV7-2 and TRBJ1-5, the CDR3 gives the full variable domain: GAGVSQSPSNKVTEKGKDVELRCDPISGHTALYWYRQSLGQGLEFLIYFQGNSAPDKSGLPSDRFSAERTGGSVSTLTIQRTQQEDSAVYLCASSSVGQGTGQPQHFGDGTRLSIL.

For the CDR3, the DNA is TGCGCCAGCAGCCAGAGACAGGGAGGCACTGAAGCTTTCTTT. Its translation is CASSQRQGGTEAFF. V and J are TRBV4-1 and TRBJ1-1; 7 positions match TRBD1. J gave up 4 bases and V 3 bases, and 5 bases lay outside the gene matches. Germline V gene lookup returns CDR1 MGHRA and CDR2 YSYEKL. The length of the CDR3 is 14 residues.

V is TRBV27 and J is TRBJ2-5, with a possible D match to TRBD1 (5 bases). Germline V lookup: CDR1 MNHEY, CDR2 SMNVEV (reference sequence). The CDR3 sequence is 12 residues long. The V gene lost 4 bases and the J gene lost 3 bases, with 6 bases spanning the gap. The CDR3 DNA reads as TGTGCCAGCAGTTCAGGGAAAGAGACCCAGTACTTC. This sequence encodes CASSSGKETQYF.

This clone is a singleton in its sample. This chain joins TRBV29-1 and TRBJ1-4; D uncertain. CDR3 length: 11 residues. The V end lost 3 bases, the J end lost 8 bases, and 7 bases lay between the germline ends. Germline loops: CDR1 SQVTM, CDR2 ANQGSEA. The CDR3 nucleotides read TGCAGCGTTGAGAGGGCAGAAAAACTGTTTTTT. Translated: CSVERAEKLFF.

This chain links TRBV10-2 with TRBJ2-2, with a weak D call TRBD2 (6 bases). The CDR3 loop spans 12 amino acids. The V and J ends lost 8 bases and 3 bases respectively, with 7 bases between them. Looked up from germline, CDR1 is WSHSY and CDR2 is SAAADI. The CDR3 DNA is TGCGCCAGCGAGCGGGACACCGGGGAGCTGTTTTTT. It translates to CASERDTGELFF.

This rearrangement joins TRBV7-9 to TRBJ1-4; tentatively, D is TRBD1 (6 bases). Germline V gene lookup returns CDR1 SEHNR and CDR2 FQNEAQ (reference sequence). V was trimmed by 5 bases and J by 3 bases, leaving 13 bases between them. The CDR3 totals 15 residues. Here the CDR3 DNA reads TGTGCCAGCAGCCAACCACAGGGTTCTAATGAAAAACTGTTTTTT. The encoded protein is CASSQPQGSNEKLFF.